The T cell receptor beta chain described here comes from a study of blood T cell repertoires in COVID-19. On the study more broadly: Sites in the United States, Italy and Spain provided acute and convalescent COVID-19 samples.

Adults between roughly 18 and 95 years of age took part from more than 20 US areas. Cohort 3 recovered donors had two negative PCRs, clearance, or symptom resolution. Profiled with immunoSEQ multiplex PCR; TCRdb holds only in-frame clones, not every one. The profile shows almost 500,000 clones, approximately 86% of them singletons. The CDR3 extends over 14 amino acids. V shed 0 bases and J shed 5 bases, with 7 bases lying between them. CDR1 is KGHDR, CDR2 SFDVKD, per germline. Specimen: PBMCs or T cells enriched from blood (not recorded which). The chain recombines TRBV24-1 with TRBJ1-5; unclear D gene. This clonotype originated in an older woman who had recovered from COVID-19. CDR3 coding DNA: TGTGCCACCAGTGATTTGAACAGAGATCAGCCCCAGCATTTT. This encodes CATSDLNRDQPQHF.